This T cell receptor beta chain was sequenced during a study of cytomegalovirus exposure and HLA in healthy donors. The CDR3 sequence is 15 residues long. Germline V gene sequence: CDR1 MNHEY, CDR2 SVGAGI. The V end was cut by 2 bases, the J end by 2 bases, with 13 bases between. This clone has a handful of counts. Antigen: not known. Study findings and constraints: Later genetic work tied a missense DCLRE1C variant to beta-chain V and J trimming.

The PCR made use of 60 Vbeta and 13 Jbeta primers. Clones were sequenced by immunoSEQ multiplex PCR, and TCRdb holds only the in-frame ones, with some missing. The sample lists around 160,000 clones, over 80% occurring once. Material for sequencing was PBMCs. The gene calls are TRBV6-5 and TRBJ2-7, with D possibly TRBD1 on 6 matching bases. This clonotype was obtained from a woman under 30 in good health and CMV-seronegative. DNA of the CDR3: TGTGCCAGCAGTTACCGAAGAACAGGGACCTACGAGCAGTACTTC. It encodes CASSYRRTGTYEQYF.